The text below deals with one T cell receptor (beta chain). Its antigen is not known. Sequencing libraries for TCR beta were prepared with iRepertoire HTBI primers and Arm-PCR of CDR3 regions. Each CDR3 protein gets one entry after TCRdb re-called the multiplex PCR reads with MiXCR. The sample holds approximately 470,000 distinct CDR3 sequences; 15% to 20% are singletons and the top ten take more than 10%. This specimen comes from a study of regulatory T cells in long-lasting Graves disease. After removal of 2 bases from V and 2 bases from J, the junction contained 9 bases not matched to a gene. The CDR3 has 18 amino acids. The germline V gene has CDR1 MRHNA and CDR2 SNTAGT. Study-level results: Those with persistent disease had in common more public clonotypes (around 2,500) than new patients (approximately 970). Tissue studied was limited to peripheral blood, excluding thyroid tissue.

Time point: newly diagnosed GD, antithyroid drugs for less than 3 months. Extracted PBMC RNA gave rise to the TCR library. The same sample was also used in a study of T cells in Graves' hyperthyroidism and ophthalmopathy. That source adds: Hyperthyroidism was newly diagnosed in patients aged 18 to 65 (duration under 2 months). A model built on 13 V-J features separated ophthalmopathy from stable hyperthyroidism.

This chain uses TRBV6-4 with TRBJ2-2; 9 nucleotides line up with TRBD2. This TCR came from a man between 40 and 49 years old with Graves disease. Sample: peripheral blood mononuclear cells (PBMCs), taken at new diagnosis, from a patient treated with antithyroid drugs. As DNA, the CDR3 is TGTGCCAGCAGTGACGGGTTAGCGGGAGCGGCAAACACCGGGGAGCTGTTTTTT. Its translation: CASSDGLAGAANTGELFF.